What follows is one TCR beta chain and its context. Its antigen remains unidentified. The V end lost 4 bases, the J end lost 3 bases, and 10 bases lay between the germline ends. In germline, CDR1 is SGHTA, CDR2 FQGNSA. This CDR3 is built from 14 residues. The source of the sample is a study of T cells in localized non-small cell lung cancer. Study conclusions and caveats: Adjacent lung tissue had a median about 52 of the top 100 clones found in the tumor.

Profiled with immunoSEQ multiplex PCR; TCRdb holds only in-frame clones, not every one. The sample lists roughly 24,000 clones; around 93% were seen once. The sequence derives from a female donor over 55 with stage II squamous cell lung carcinoma. V is TRBV7-2 and J is TRBJ1-5; D gene unclear. The sequenced sample was peripheral blood, obtained before any cancer treatment. The CDR3 region has the DNA TGTGCCAGCAGCTCGGCGGGCCTCAATCAGCCCCAGCATTTT. It encodes CASSSAGLNQPQHF.